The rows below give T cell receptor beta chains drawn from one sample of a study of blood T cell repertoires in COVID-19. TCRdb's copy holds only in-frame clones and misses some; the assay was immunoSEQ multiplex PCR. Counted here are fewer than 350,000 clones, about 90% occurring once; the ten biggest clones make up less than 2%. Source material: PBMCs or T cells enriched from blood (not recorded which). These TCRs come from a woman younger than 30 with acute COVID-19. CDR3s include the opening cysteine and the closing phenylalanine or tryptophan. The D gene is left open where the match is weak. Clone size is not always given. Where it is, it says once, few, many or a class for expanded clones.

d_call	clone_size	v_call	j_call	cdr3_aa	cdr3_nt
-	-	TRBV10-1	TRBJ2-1	CASSESGGVGNEQFF	TGCGCCAGCAGTGAGTCCGGAGGGGTCGGCAATGAGCAGTTCTTC
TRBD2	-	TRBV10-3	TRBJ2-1	CAISESSGRNDEQFF	TGTGCCATCAGTGAGTCGAGCGGGAGGAACGATGAGCAGTTCTTC
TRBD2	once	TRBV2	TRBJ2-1	CASSQSGLAGNEQFF	TGTGCCAGCAGCCAATCCGGACTAGCGGGCAATGAGCAGTTCTTC
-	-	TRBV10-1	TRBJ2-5	CASSETLGPQYF	TGCGCCAGCAGTGAAACTTTGGGGCCCCAGTACTTC
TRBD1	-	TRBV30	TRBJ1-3	CAWSTTRGPGNTIYF	TGTGCCTGGAGCACAACCAGGGGGCCCGGAAACACCATATATTTT
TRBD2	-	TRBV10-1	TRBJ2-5	CASSESGAQETQYF	TGCGCCAGCAGTGAAAGCGGGGCTCAAGAGACCCAGTACTTC
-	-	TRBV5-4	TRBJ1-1	CASSSPGVADTEAFF	TGTGCCAGCAGCTCCCCAGGGGTGGCAGACACTGAAGCTTTCTTT
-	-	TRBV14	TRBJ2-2	CASSRGIPTGELFF	TGTGCCAGCAGTCGCGGGATTCCCACCGGGGAGCTGTTTTTT
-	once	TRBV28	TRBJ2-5	CASSLWGPQETQYF	TGTGCCAGCAGTTTATGGGGCCCCCAAGAGACCCAGTACTTC
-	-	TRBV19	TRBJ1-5	CASSMGPYRSPFYQPQHF	TGTGCCAGTAGTATGGGCCCCTACAGGAGTCCTTTCTATCAGCCCCAGCATTTT
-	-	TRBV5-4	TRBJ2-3	CASSWDGGRMDTQYF	TGTGCCAGCAGCTGGGACGGAGGGAGGATGGATACGCAGTATTTT
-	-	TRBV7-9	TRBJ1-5	CASSGGGSQPQHF	TGTGCCAGCAGCGGGGGGGGCTCTCAGCCCCAGCATTTT
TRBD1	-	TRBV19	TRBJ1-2	CASSMGQGAYYGYTF	TGTGCCAGTAGTATGGGCCAGGGGGCATACTATGGCTACACCTTC
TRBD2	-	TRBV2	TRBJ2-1	CASSDLAGNIHNEQFF	TGTGCCAGCAGTGACCTAGCGGGAAATATCCACAATGAGCAGTTCTTC
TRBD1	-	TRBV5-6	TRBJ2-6	CASSLVGTGYDSGANVLTF	TGTGCCAGCAGCTTGGTTGGGACAGGGTACGACTCTGGGGCCAACGTCCTGACTTTC
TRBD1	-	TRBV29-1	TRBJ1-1	CSVGQGYTEAFF	TGCAGCGTGGGACAGGGATACACTGAAGCTTTCTTT
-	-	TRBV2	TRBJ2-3	CASKRNGDTQYF	TGTGCCAGCAAACGAAACGGAGATACGCAGTATTTT
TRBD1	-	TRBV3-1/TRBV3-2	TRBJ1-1	CASSQLTGATEAFF	TGTGCCAGCAGCCAACTGACAGGGGCCACTGAAGCTTTCTTT
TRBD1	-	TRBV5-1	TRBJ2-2	CASAQGSYTGELFF	TGCGCCAGTGCACAGGGGTCCTACACCGGGGAGCTGTTTTTT
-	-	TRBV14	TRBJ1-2	CASSRETRGPDGYTF	TGTGCCAGCAGCCGGGAAACGCGGGGGCCGGATGGCTACACCTTC
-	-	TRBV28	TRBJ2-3	CASSYRGARGTDTQYF	TGTGCCAGCAGTTATCGGGGGGCCCGTGGCACAGATACGCAGTATTTT
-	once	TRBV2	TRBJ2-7	CASSEGRGAYEQYF	TGTGCCAGCAGTGAAGGCAGGGGTGCCTACGAGCAGTACTTC
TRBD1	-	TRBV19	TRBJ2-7	CATQDRGYEQYF	TGTGCCACCCAGGACAGGGGATACGAGCAGTACTTC
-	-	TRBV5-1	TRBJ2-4	CASSGVFNIQYF	TGCGCCAGCAGCGGAGTTTTCAACATTCAGTACTTC
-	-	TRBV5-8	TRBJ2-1	CASRAGNYNEQFF	TGTGCCAGCAGAGCCGGGAACTACAATGAGCAGTTCTTC
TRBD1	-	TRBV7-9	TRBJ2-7	CASTNTGTGIYEQYF	TGTGCCAGCACCAATACCGGGACAGGGATTTACGAGCAGTACTTC
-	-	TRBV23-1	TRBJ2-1	CASSQHTCGPNEQFF	TGCGCCAGCAGTCAACACACCTGTGGGCCCAATGAGCAGTTCTTC
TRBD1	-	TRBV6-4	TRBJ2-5	CASSPQGKETQYF	TGTGCCAGCAGCCCACAGGGGAAAGAGACCCAGTACTTC
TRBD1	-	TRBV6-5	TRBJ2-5	CASSRGQLQETQYF	TGTGCCAGCAGTAGGGGACAGCTACAAGAGACCCAGTACTTC
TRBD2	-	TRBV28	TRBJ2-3	CASSPSGRATDTQYF	TGTGCCAGCAGTCCTAGCGGGAGGGCCACAGATACGCAGTATTTT
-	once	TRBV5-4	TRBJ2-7	CASSSPDFQHYEQYF	TGTGCCAGCAGCTCCCCGGACTTCCAACACTACGAGCAGTACTTC